The present entry profiles one TCR beta chain with its context. Its antigen is undetermined. The entry originates in a study of identifying expanded T cells in peripheral blood. Study outcomes and limitations: Across healthy donors, higher total template counts meant significantly greater approximately two-week count variance. Over two and four weeks, about 15 and 19 clones changed, versus around 1.3 between replicates.

Produced via immunoSEQ multiplex PCR; TCRdb's table is partial and in-frame only. The sample lists around 85,000 clones; approximately 90% were seen once. No infections or other immune events were documented during collection. This CDR3 is 11 amino acids long. Germline loops: CDR1 SNHLY, CDR2 FYNNEI. V lost 7 bases to trimming and J lost 9 bases, with 12 bases between them. The V and J genes are TRBV2 and TRBJ1-1; no clear D. The TCR was taken from a person aged 18 to 70 in good health. The sequenced sample consisted of blood. The chain's CDR3 is CASTYAQQAFF. CDR3 in DNA: TGTGCCAGCACCTACGCCCAACAAGCTTTCTTT.